This TCR beta chain was found in a study of blood T cell repertoires in COVID-19. On the study more broadly: The samples span acute and convalescent COVID-19 from the United States, Italy and Spain. PBMCs, B-cell-depleted T cells, or T cells were the source of the cDNA or gDNA that made up the material.

In the authors' workflow: Nucleated cell number was recorded as an estimate derived from reference gene primer amplification. The assay was immunoSEQ multiplex PCR, and TCRdb's table has in-frame clones only and misses some. D and trimming come from the DNA, and the V and J calls and clone size come from that table. The sample has 150,000 to 200,000 clones, about 85% seen once; the top ten hold 7.5% to 9.5%. Sequencing was done on a sample of peripheral blood. This TCR derives from a woman in her sixties with acute or convalescent COVID-19.

CDR3 nucleotides: TGTGCCAGCAGGGCACTGAACACTGAAGCTTTCTTT. The encoded protein is CASRALNTEAFF. The rearrangement uses TRBV2 and TRBJ1-1; D unclear. The CDR3 is 12 residues long. Trimming cost V 6 bases and J 0 bases, with 5 bases left between them. Germline values: CDR1 SNHLY, CDR2 FYNNEI.